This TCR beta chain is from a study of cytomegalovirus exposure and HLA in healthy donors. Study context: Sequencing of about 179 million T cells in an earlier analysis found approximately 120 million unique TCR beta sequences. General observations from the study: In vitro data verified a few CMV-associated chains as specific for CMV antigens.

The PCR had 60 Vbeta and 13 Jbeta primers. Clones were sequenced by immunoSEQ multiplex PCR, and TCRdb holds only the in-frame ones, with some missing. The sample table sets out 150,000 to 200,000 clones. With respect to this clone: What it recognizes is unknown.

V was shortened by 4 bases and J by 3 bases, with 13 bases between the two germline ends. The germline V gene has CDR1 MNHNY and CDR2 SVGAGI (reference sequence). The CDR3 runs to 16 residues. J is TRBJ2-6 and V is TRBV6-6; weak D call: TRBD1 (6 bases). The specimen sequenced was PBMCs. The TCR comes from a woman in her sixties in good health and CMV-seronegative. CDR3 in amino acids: CASSLVQGNGANVLTF. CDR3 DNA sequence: TGTGCCAGCAGTTTGGTTCAGGGGAATGGGGCCAACGTCCTGACTTTC.